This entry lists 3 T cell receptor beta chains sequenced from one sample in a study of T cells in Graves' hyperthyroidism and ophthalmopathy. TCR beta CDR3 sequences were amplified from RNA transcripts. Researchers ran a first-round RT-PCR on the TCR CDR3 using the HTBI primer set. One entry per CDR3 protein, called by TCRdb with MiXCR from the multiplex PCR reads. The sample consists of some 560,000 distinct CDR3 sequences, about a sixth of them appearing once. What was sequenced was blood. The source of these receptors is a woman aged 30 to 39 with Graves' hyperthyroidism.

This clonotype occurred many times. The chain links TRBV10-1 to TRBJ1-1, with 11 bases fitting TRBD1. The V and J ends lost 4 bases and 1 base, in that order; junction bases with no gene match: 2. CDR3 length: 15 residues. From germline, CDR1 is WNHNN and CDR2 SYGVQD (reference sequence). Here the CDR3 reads CASSGTGGRNTEAFF. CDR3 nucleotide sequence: TGCGCCAGCAGTGGGACAGGGGGCCGGAACACTGAAGCTTTCTTT.

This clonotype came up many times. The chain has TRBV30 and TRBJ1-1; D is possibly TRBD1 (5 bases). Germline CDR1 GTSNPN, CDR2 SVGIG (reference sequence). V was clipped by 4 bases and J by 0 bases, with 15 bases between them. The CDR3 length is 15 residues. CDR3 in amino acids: CAWIPGGLMNTEAFF. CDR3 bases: TGTGCCTGGATCCCCGGGGGACTTATGAACACTGAAGCTTTCTTT.

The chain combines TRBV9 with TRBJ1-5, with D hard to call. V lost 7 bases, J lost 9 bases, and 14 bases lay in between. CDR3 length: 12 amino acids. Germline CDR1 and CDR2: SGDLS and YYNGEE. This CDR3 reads CASGPESVPQHF. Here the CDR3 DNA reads TGTGCCAGCGGGCCCGAAAGTGTGCCCCAGCATTTT.